This T cell receptor beta chain appears in the sequencing data of a study of T cell repertoires in ileal Crohn's disease. Looking at the study overall: Patients had a median roughly 8-year disease duration, and around 35% were active smokers. From the surgical specimen's inflamed ileum, biopsies were taken as M0. Per sample, roughly 530 nanograms of biopsy DNA were TCRB immunosequenced. Notes on the study in general: Compared with non-smokers, active smokers at surgery showed more clonal expansions.

V was clipped by 6 bases and J by 2 bases, with 13 bases between them. From germline, CDR1 is MNHNY and CDR2 SVGAGI (reference sequence). The CDR3 loop spans 14 amino acids. Specified time point: inflamed ileum from the surgical specimen. Points on this clone: The antigen remains undetermined.

TCRdb keeps only in-frame clones here, not all; method: immunoSEQ multiplex PCR. This repertoire shows about 6,600 clones, approximately 82% found once; its top ten account for 10%. The receptor's source is an adult with Crohn's disease. The gene calls are TRBV6-6 and TRBJ1-2; D unresolved. The sample taken for sequencing was ileal tissue. The CDR3 DNA follows: TGTGCCAGCAGCCCTTGGGCGGACAACTATGGCTACACCTTC. Its translation is CASSPWADNYGYTF.